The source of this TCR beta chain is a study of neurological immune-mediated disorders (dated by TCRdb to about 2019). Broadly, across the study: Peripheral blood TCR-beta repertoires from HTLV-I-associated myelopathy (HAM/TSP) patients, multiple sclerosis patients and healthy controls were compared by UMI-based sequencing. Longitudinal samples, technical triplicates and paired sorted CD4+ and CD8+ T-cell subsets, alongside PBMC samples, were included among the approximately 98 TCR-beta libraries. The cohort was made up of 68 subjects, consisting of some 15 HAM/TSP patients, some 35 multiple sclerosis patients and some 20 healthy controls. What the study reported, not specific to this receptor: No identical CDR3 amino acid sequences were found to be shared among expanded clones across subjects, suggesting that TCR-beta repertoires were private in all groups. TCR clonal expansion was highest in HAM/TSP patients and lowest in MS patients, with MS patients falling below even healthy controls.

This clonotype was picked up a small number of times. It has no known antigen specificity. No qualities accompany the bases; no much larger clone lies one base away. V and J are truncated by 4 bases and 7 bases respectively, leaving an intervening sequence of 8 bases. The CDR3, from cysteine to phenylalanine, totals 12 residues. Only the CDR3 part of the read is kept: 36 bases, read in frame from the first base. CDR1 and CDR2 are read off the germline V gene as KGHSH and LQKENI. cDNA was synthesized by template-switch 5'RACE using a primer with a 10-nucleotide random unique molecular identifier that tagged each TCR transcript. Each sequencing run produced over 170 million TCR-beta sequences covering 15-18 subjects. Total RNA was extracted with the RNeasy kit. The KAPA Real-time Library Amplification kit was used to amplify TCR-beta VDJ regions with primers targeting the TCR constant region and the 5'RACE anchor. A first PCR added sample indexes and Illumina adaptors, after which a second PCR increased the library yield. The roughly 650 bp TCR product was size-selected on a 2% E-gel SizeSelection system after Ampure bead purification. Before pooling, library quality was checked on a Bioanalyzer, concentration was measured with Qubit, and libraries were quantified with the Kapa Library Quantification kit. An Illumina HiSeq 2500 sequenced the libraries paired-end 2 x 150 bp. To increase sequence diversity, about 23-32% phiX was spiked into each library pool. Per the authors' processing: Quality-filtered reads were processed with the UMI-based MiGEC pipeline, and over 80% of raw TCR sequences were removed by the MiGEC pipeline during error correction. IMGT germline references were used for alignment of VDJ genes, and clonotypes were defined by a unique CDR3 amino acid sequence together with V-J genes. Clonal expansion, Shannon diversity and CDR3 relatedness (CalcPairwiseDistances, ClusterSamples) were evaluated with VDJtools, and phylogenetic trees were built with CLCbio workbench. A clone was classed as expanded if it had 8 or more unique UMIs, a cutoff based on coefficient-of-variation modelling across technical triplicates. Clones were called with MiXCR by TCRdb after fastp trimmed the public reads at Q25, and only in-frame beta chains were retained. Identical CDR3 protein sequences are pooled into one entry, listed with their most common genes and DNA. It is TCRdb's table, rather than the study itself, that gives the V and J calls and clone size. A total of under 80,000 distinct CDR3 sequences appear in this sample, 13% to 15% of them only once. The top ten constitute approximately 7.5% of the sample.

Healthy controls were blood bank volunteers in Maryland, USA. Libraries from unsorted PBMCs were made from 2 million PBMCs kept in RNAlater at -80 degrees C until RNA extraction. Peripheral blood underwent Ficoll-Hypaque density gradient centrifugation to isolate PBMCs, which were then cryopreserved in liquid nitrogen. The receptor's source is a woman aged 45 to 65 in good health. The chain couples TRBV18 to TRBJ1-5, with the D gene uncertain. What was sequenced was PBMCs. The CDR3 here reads CASSLNEQPQHF. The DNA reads TGTGCCAGCTCACTTAACGAGCAGCCCCAGCATTTT.